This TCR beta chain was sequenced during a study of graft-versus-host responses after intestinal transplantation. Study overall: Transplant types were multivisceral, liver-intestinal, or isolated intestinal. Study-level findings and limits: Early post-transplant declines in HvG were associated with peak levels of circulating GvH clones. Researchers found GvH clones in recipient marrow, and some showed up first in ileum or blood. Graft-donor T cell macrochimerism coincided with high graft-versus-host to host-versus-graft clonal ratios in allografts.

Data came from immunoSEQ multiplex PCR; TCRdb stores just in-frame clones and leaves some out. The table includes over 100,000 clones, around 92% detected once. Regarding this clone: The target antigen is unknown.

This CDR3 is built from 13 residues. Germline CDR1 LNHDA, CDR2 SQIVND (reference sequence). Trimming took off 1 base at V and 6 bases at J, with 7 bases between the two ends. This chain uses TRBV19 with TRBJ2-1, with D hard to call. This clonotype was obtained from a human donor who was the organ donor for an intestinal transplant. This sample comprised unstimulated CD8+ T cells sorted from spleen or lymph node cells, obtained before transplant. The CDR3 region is CASSIALPNEQFF. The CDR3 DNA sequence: TGTGCCAGTAGTATAGCCCTTCCCAATGAGCAGTTCTTC.